The rows below give T cell receptor beta chains drawn from one sample of a study of T cell responses to AZD1222 COVID-19 vaccine. Produced via immunoSEQ multiplex PCR; TCRdb's table is partial and in-frame only. The repertoire holds about 180,000 clones, with around 90% as singletons. Material: peripheral blood, obtained 28 days after the second dose of the MenACWY control vaccine. The receptors come from an adult who received the MenACWY meningococcal vaccine as a control. Each CDR3 is given with its conserved first and last residue. A D gene is named only where the DNA matches it firmly. Some rows have no size entry. The others give once, few or many, or a class for an expanded clone.

J: TRBJ2-5
D: TRBD1
size: NA
V: TRBV29-1
CDR3: CSIGTVQETQYF
DNA: TGCAGCATCGGGACAGTCCAAGAGACCCAGTACTTC

J: TRBJ1-3
D: TRBD1
size: NA
V: TRBV24-1
CDR3: CATSEETGGSGNTIYF
DNA: TGTGCCACCAGTGAAGAAACAGGGGGCTCTGGAAACACCATATATTTT

J: TRBJ1-5
D: NA
size: NA
V: TRBV18
CDR3: CASSPTRGGDNQPQHF
DNA: TGTGCCAGCTCACCTACCCGAGGGGGGGACAATCAGCCCCAGCATTTT

J: TRBJ2-7
D: NA
size: NA
V: TRBV3-1/TRBV3-2
CDR3: CASSQFTTKPYEQYF
DNA: TGTGCCAGCAGCCAATTTACTACCAAGCCCTACGAGCAGTACTTC

J: TRBJ2-1
D: TRBD2
size: NA
V: TRBV28
CDR3: CASSLFYRPSGSYEQFF
DNA: TGTGCCAGCAGTTTATTTTACCGGCCTAGCGGGAGTTATGAGCAGTTCTTC

J: TRBJ1-2
D: NA
size: NA
V: TRBV24-1
CDR3: CATSEGPWGYTF
DNA: TGTGCCACCAGTGAGGGGCCCTGGGGCTACACCTTC

J: TRBJ2-7
D: NA
size: NA
V: TRBV7-2
CDR3: CASSPPSGPMLYEQYF
DNA: TGTGCCAGCAGCCCCCCCTCCGGTCCAATGCTCTACGAGCAGTACTTC

J: TRBJ2-5
D: NA
size: NA
V: TRBV2
CDR3: CASGSEETQYF
DNA: TGTGCCAGCGGGTCAGAAGAGACCCAGTACTTC

J: TRBJ2-1
D: NA
size: NA
V: TRBV24-1
CDR3: CATSDPTGTYYNEQFF
DNA: TGTGCCACCAGTGACCCTACCGGGACATACTACAATGAGCAGTTCTTC

J: TRBJ2-7
D: TRBD1
size: NA
V: TRBV7-3
CDR3: CASSRGQNRQGKAYEQYF
DNA: TGTGCCAGCAGCCGAGGGCAGAACCGACAGGGAAAAGCCTACGAGCAGTACTTC

J: TRBJ1-1
D: NA
size: NA
V: TRBV27
CDR3: CASRQMGGLEAFF
DNA: TGTGCCAGCAGACAGATGGGGGGCCTTGAAGCTTTCTTT

J: TRBJ2-3
D: NA
size: NA
V: TRBV24-1
CDR3: CATSDPGGTDTQYF
DNA: TGTGCCACCAGTGATCCAGGGGGCACAGATACGCAGTATTTT

J: TRBJ1-5
D: NA
size: NA
V: TRBV28
CDR3: CASSLRTGQPQPQHF
DNA: TGTGCCAGCAGTTTAAGAACAGGCCAGCCTCAGCCCCAGCATTTT

J: TRBJ2-2
D: TRBD2
size: NA
V: TRBV19
CDR3: CASSRGDLAGASGGELFF
DNA: TGTGCCAGTAGTCGAGGGGACCTAGCGGGAGCGTCCGGCGGGGAGCTGTTTTTT

J: TRBJ1-2
D: NA
size: NA
V: TRBV29-1
CDR3: CSGARDGEGYGYTF
DNA: TGCAGCGGAGCCCGGGACGGAGAAGGTTATGGCTACACCTTC

J: TRBJ1-2
D: NA
size: NA
V: TRBV5-1
CDR3: CASSLSQSNYGYTF
DNA: TGCGCCAGCAGCTTGAGTCAATCTAACTATGGCTACACCTTC

J: TRBJ2-7
D: NA
size: once
V: TRBV3-1/TRBV3-2
CDR3: CASSPIFAGNVEQYF
DNA: TGTGCCAGCAGCCCAATCTTCGCGGGGAACGTCGAGCAGTACTTC

J: TRBJ1-5
D: NA
size: NA
V: TRBV6-5
CDR3: CASTSGAPNQPQHF
DNA: TGTGCCAGCACCTCCGGGGCCCCCAATCAGCCCCAGCATTTT

J: TRBJ2-7
D: NA
size: NA
V: TRBV6-1
CDR3: CASSEVPSYEQYF
DNA: TGTGCCAGCAGTGAAGTCCCGTCCTACGAGCAGTACTTC

J: TRBJ2-7
D: TRBD1
size: NA
V: TRBV6-5
CDR3: CASTAGTAPFYEQYF
DNA: TGTGCCAGCACCGCCGGGACAGCGCCCTTTTACGAGCAGTACTTC

J: TRBJ1-5
D: NA
size: NA
V: TRBV7-9
CDR3: CASSEGTGNQPQHF
DNA: TGTGCCAGCAGCGAAGGAACAGGCAATCAGCCCCAGCATTTT

J: TRBJ2-1
D: TRBD2
size: NA
V: TRBV30
CDR3: CAWEPGLGFNEQFF
DNA: TGTGCCTGGGAACCGGGACTAGGCTTCAATGAGCAGTTCTTC

J: TRBJ1-4
D: NA
size: NA
V: TRBV5-1
CDR3: CASSPTDGGNEKLFF
DNA: TGCGCCAGCAGCCCTACCGACGGGGGTAATGAAAAACTGTTTTTT

J: TRBJ2-7
D: TRBD2
size: NA
V: TRBV3-1/TRBV3-2
CDR3: CASRLGGGSFYEQYF
DNA: TGTGCCAGCCGCCTAGGCGGGGGGTCGTTTTACGAGCAGTACTTC

J: TRBJ2-2
D: TRBD1
size: few
V: TRBV18
CDR3: CASSQGQTTGELFF
DNA: TGTGCCAGCTCACAGGGACAGACGACCGGGGAGCTGTTTTTT

J: TRBJ1-1
D: NA
size: NA
V: TRBV5-4
CDR3: CASSLLPSREETEAFF
DNA: TGTGCCAGCAGCTTGCTCCCGAGCAGGGAGGAAACTGAAGCTTTCTTT

J: TRBJ2-7
D: TRBD1
size: once
V: TRBV25-1
CDR3: CASSSYRGLSYEQYF
DNA: TGTGCCAGCAGCTCGTACAGGGGGCTGTCCTACGAGCAGTACTTC

J: TRBJ2-2
D: TRBD1
size: NA
V: TRBV10-3
CDR3: CAISLQGAYTGELFF
DNA: TGTGCCATCAGTTTACAGGGGGCGTACACCGGGGAGCTGTTTTTT

J: TRBJ1-4
D: TRBD1
size: few
V: TRBV6-5
CDR3: CASSPRTGFNEKLFF
DNA: TGTGCCAGCAGTCCCCGGACAGGGTTTAATGAAAAACTGTTTTTT

J: TRBJ2-2
D: NA
size: NA
V: TRBV10-1
CDR3: CASSVADANTGELFF
DNA: TGCGCCAGCAGTGTCGCGGACGCGAACACCGGGGAGCTGTTTTTT

J: TRBJ1-4
D: NA
size: NA
V: TRBV25-1
CDR3: CASSTGLQEGKLFF
DNA: TGTGCCAGCAGCACGGGACTCCAGGAGGGAAAACTGTTTTTT

J: TRBJ2-1
D: TRBD1
size: NA
V: TRBV10-1
CDR3: CASSEPGTGATGTYNEQFF
DNA: TGCGCCAGCAGTGAGCCCGGGACAGGGGCGACCGGGACCTACAATGAGCAGTTCTTC

J: TRBJ2-3
D: TRBD1
size: NA
V: TRBV11-2
CDR3: CASSEQGTRTDTQYF
DNA: TGTGCCAGCAGCGAACAGGGGACCCGCACAGATACGCAGTATTTT

J: TRBJ1-2
D: NA
size: NA
V: TRBV12-3/TRBV12-4
CDR3: CASSLYGGGYTF
DNA: TGTGCCAGCAGTTTATATGGAGGCGGCTACACCTTC

J: TRBJ2-6
D: NA
size: NA
V: TRBV10-3
CDR3: CAISAYTGANVLTF
DNA: TGTGCCATCAGTGCCTATACTGGGGCCAACGTCCTGACTTTC

J: TRBJ2-1
D: NA
size: once
V: TRBV15
CDR3: CATSRGGLGSYNEQFF
DNA: TGTGCCACCAGCAGAGGAGGGCTAGGGTCTTACAATGAGCAGTTCTTC

J: TRBJ2-7
D: NA
size: NA
V: TRBV7-9
CDR3: CASSELGGGRFEQYF
DNA: TGTGCCAGCAGCGAGCTAGGGGGCGGGAGGTTCGAGCAGTACTTC

J: TRBJ2-3
D: NA
size: NA
V: TRBV9
CDR3: CASSGSGPDTQYF
DNA: TGTGCCAGCAGCGGATCCGGTCCAGATACGCAGTATTTT